Detailed here is one T cell receptor (beta chain). This clonotype was found a few times. Its specific antigen is unknown. No base-level quality is on record; no much larger clone is a single base apart. This sample was included in a study of CD8 T cells in ankylosing spondylitis (TCRdb year 2017). Background for the entire study: The study profiled T cell receptor beta repertoires in healthy donors and ankylosing spondylitis patients to find disease-linked TCR variants. The whole study cohort included 108 healthy donors and around 24 ankylosing spondylitis patients. Peripheral blood was sampled, and synovial fluid was also collected from ankylosing spondylitis patients.

The research as a whole found: Significant enrichment of the disease-linked clones was reported in matched synovial fluid samples from ankylosing spondylitis patients. The disease-linked clones showed a CD8+ phenotype and occurred at relatively low frequencies in peripheral blood. Blood from ankylosing spondylitis patients appeared to be characterized by a TCR beta motif composed of eight highly homologous amino acid variants. Some motif variants were previously reported in synovial fluid and blood of reactive arthritis patients, suggesting common disease-initiation mechanisms.

Instrument on record: Illumina HiSeq 2500. Quantitative 5'-RACE with molecular barcodes was used to prepare TCR beta libraries. Under the source paper's analysis protocol: Disease-linked TCR variants were identified with a new computational method built on a probabilistic model of VDJ rearrangement. Starting from the raw public reads, TCRdb applied fastp trimming at Q25, assembled clones with MiXCR and retained in-frame beta chains. Every entry covers one CDR3 protein and lists the most common genes and DNA from its rows. The V and J calls reflect TCRdb's pipeline rather than the authors' work. The sample table holds 450,000 or so distinct CDR3 sequences, of which roughly 26% were seen once. The biggest ten clones account for 0.89% of the sample. Measured from the cysteine to the phenylalanine, the CDR3 is 14 residues long. CDR3 DNA is the only sequence kept; it has 42 bases, read in frame from the first base. Based on the germline V gene, the CDR1 and CDR2 sequences are ENHRY and SYGVKD. The V and J ends are trimmed by 2 bases and 4 bases, leaving 9 bases between them.

The sequenced sample was blood, either unsorted or a sorted T cell fraction (not recorded which). The chain is encoded by TRBV10-3 joined to TRBJ2-1; the D gene lacks a confident call. This TCR was recovered from a male donor with ankylosing spondylitis. The nucleotide sequence is given as TGTGCCATCAGTGAGGTGACCAATTACAATGAGCAGTTCTTC. The encoded protein is CAISEVTNYNEQFF.